This T cell receptor beta chain emerged from a study of shared clonotypes between healthy human individuals (dated by TCRdb to 2018 to 2021). A note on the overall study: The cohort included three men and a couple of women between 18 and 49 years of age. Per donor, leukapheresis produced somewhere between about 0.94 and 9 billion PBMCs. Blood TCR repertoires of four to six healthy adults were deeply sequenced to estimate repertoire size and the extent of clonotype sharing between individuals. To increase sequencing depth and limit assay-specific biases, TCR repertoire library preparation and sequencing were carried out by different laboratories using diverse techniques. For each donor, CD4 naive and CD4 memory were each given three plates, CD8 naive was given two plates, and CD8 memory was given one plate.

This clone came up once. Its cognate antigen has yet to be identified. No quality values exist for individual bases; no much larger clone is one base distant. Broad study findings and their caveats: The small number of donors limited the genetic and exposure-history diversity represented. Sharing across a few donors was observed for approximately 4.6% of naive CD4, 3% to 3.5% of naive CD8, 2.3% of memory CD4, and roughly 0.4% of memory CD8 clonotypes. Compared with non-shared clonotypes, clonotypes shared by all four sorted-subset donors had higher generation probabilities. Pairwise subsampling indicated that sequencing depth was expected to affect the degree of clonotype sharing among donors. Naive subsets generally had larger estimated clonotype richness than memory subsets. Sampling was restricted to blood, and TCR repertoires in tissues likely differ from the TCR repertoires found in blood. Even with the large sequencing depth, rarefaction of the sorted-subset datasets indicated that sequencing was incomplete.

Using the deep immunoSEQ assay, multiplex PCR amplified TCR CDR3 regions from genomic DNA. Extracted genomic DNA from each cell subset was spread evenly across all wells of several immunoSEQ 96-well plates, with each plate serving as a replicate. Each replicate PCR for sorted subsets received approximately 200 ng genomic DNA, equal to tens of thousands of T cell genomes. The purified libraries were quantified using a Qubit 3.0 fluorometer, sized with a Bioanalyzer 2100, and then quantified again using the KAPA Library Quantification kit. Every immunoSEQ 96-well plate was sequenced on a separate single-read 150-cycle Illumina NextSeq 550 flow cell. As for the authors' bioinformatics: The immunoSEQ output contained only junctional sequences without quality scores, so filtering could not match that applied to full-length reads. Sequences were annotated with PyIR, a Python wrapper for IgBLAST v1.9, using IMGT germline references to assign V/J genes and CDR3. Reads with weak V/J assignments (E-value above 1e-6), missing CDR3, stop codons, out-of-frame junctions, or ambiguous translated residues were removed. V3J clonotypes were defined by identical inferred V gene, J gene, and CDR3 amino acid sequence. Percentage overlap between repertoires was calculated by dividing the number of shared unique clonotypes by the size of the smaller repertoire. Three approaches were used to assess repertoire richness: RTK rarefaction, the Chao1 estimator, and Recon v2.1 estimates of unobserved clonotypes. For all TCRbeta clonotypes obtained by the gDNA method from a few donors, generation probabilities were computed with OLGA. This is the immuneACCESS table as TCRdb keeps it, with only in-frame sequences that have V and J called. A part of the clones is gone; compared with another copy, unresolved V genes explain less than half, and the rest is unexplained. The V and J calls and the clone size are those of that table, but D and trimming were determined from the DNA. This sample holds roughly 700,000 clones; around two thirds were observed only once. Jointly, the top ten make up approximately 1.6% of the sample.

Healthy HIV-negative adults with no recently reported acute infections or vaccinations were included as donors. Only Caucasian adults living in Nashville, Tennessee, USA were represented among the donors. CD4+ T cells were enriched through magnetic negative selection, after which naive cells were positively selected on CD45RA and the remaining negative fraction served as the memory subset. Blood was collected by leukapheresis, and PBMCs were isolated by Ficoll-Histopaque density gradient centrifugation and then cryopreserved in liquid nitrogen vapor phase. Purity and quantity of every magnetically sorted T cell population were checked by analytical flow cytometry. Each sorted fraction had its genomic DNA isolated and then quantified by UV absorbance on a Nanodrop 2000c. This TCR was recovered from a woman aged 25 to 45 in good health. What was sequenced was memory CD4+ T cells sorted from blood. The cell subset or site label, read with the paper, signifies: CD45RA-negative fraction.

The encoded CDR3 is CASTTGSSGSYYEQYF. In nucleotides, the sequence is TGTGCCAGCACCACCGGCAGCTCAGGGTCTTACTACGAGCAGTACTTC. The chain couples TRBV28 to TRBJ2-7, and perhaps TRBD1 as D gene, on 5 matching bases. The CDR3 numbers 16 residues from cysteine through phenylalanine. Only CDR3 DNA remains: 48 bases, in frame from the first base. Based on the germline V gene, the CDR1 and CDR2 sequences are MDHEN and SYDVKM. V is shortened by 7 bases, J by 3 bases, and the region joining them spans 22 bases.